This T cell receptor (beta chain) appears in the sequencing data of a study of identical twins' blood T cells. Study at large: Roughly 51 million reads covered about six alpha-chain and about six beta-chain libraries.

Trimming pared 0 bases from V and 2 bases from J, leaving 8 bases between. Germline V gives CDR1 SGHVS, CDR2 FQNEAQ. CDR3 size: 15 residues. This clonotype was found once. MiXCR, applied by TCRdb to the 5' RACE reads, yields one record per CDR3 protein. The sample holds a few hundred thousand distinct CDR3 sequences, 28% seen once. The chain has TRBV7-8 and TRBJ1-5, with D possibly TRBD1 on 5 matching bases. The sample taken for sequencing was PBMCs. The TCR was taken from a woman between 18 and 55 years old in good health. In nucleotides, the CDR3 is TGTGCCAGCAGCTTAGCGGCGGGGGGCAATCAGCCCCAGCATTTT. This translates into CASSLAAGGNQPQHF.